This TCR beta chain derives from a study of shared clonotypes between healthy human individuals (dated by TCRdb to about 2020). Notes on the research overall: A few men and a couple of women, aged 18 to 49 years, made up the cohort. For each donor, three plates each were used for CD4 naive and CD4 memory, two plates were used for CD8 naive, and one plate was used for CD8 memory. To estimate repertoire size and how much clonotype sharing occurs between individuals, the study deeply sequenced the blood TCR repertoires of several healthy adults. To increase sequencing depth and limit assay-specific biases, different laboratories used diverse techniques to prepare libraries and sequence TCR repertoires. Between about 0.85 and 9.5 billion PBMCs per donor were obtained by leukapheresis.

The full study reports these points: Pairwise subsampling indicated that sequencing depth was expected to affect the degree of clonotype sharing among donors. Sampling was limited to blood, and TCR repertoires in tissue likely differ from TCR repertoires in blood. Because the study included a small number of donors, the genetic and exposure-history diversity represented was limited. Estimated clonotype richness was generally larger for naive than for memory subsets. Even with the large sequencing depth, rarefaction of the sorted-subset datasets indicated that sequencing was incomplete. Clonotypes shared by all four sorted-subset donors showed higher generation probabilities than non-shared clonotypes. Sharing across a few donors was observed for roughly 5.4% of naive CD4, about 3.2% of naive CD8, 2% to 2.5% of memory CD4, and less than 0.45% of memory CD8 clonotypes.

CD8 naive samples were CD45RO-negative cells positively selected for CCR7, giving a CD45RA+CCR7+ population that excluded TemRA cells. The donors were healthy, HIV-negative adults who had no recently reported acute infections or vaccinations. Only Caucasian adults living in Nashville, Tennessee, USA were represented among the donors. After blood collection by leukapheresis, PBMCs were isolated using Ficoll-Histopaque density gradient centrifugation and then cryopreserved in the vapor phase of liquid nitrogen. Analytical flow cytometry was used to check the purity and quantity of every magnetically sorted T cell population. Each sorted fraction had its genomic DNA isolated and then quantified by UV absorbance on a Nanodrop 2000c. In regard to this clone: What antigen it recognizes has not been identified. The sample holds no much larger clone one base away, and base qualities are not on file.

Deletion took 8 bases off V and 2 bases off J, with a span of 10 bases between the germline ends. The CDR3 contains 12 residues, cysteine and phenylalanine counted. The read is trimmed to its CDR3 DNA, 36 bases read in frame from base 1. The germline V gene sets CDR1 to SNHLY and CDR2 to FYNNEI. Using the deep immunoSEQ assay, TCR CDR3 regions were amplified from genomic DNA by multiplex PCR. Genomic DNA extracted from each cell subset was distributed evenly over all wells of several immunoSEQ 96-well plates, and each plate served as one replicate. For sorted subsets, approximately 190 ng genomic DNA, equal to some 30,000 T cell genomes, was loaded into each replicate PCR. Purified libraries were measured with a Qubit 3.0 fluorometer, size-checked on a Bioanalyzer 2100, and measured again with the KAPA Library Quantification kit. Every immunoSEQ 96-well plate was sequenced on a separate single-read 150-cycle Illumina NextSeq 550 flow cell. The paper's data handling went like this. Because the immunoSEQ output included only junctional sequences and no quality scores, the filtering could not be the same as the filtering used for full-length reads. To assign V/J genes and CDR3, sequences were annotated against IMGT germline references using PyIR, a Python wrapper for IgBLAST v1.9. Reads with weak V/J assignments (E-value above 1e-6), missing CDR3, stop codons, out-of-frame junctions, or ambiguous translated residues were removed. V3J clonotypes were defined by identical inferred V gene, J gene, and CDR3 amino acid sequence. Percentage overlap between repertoires was calculated by dividing the number of shared unique clonotypes by the size of the smaller repertoire. Richness of each repertoire was evaluated using RTK rarefaction, the Chao1 estimator, and Recon v2.1 estimates of unobserved clonotypes. For all TCRbeta clonotypes obtained by the gDNA method from a few donors, generation probabilities were computed with OLGA. TCRdb holds this immuneACCESS table with in-frame rearrangements only. Some clones are missing; in checked studies, unresolved V genes explain under half, and the rest has no known cause. Clonal size and the V and J genes are those of that table, whereas D and trimming came from the DNA. This sample lists more than 550,000 clones; 92% were detected once. Approximately 24% of the sample lies in the top ten.

This TCR derives from a man aged 25-45 years in good health. The sequence is built from TRBV2 and TRBJ2-7; the D match is possibly TRBD1 or TRBD2, with 6 bases aligned in each. Sequencing was performed on naive CD8+ T cells sorted from blood. The intended sense of this specimen's cell subset or site label: CD45RA+CCR7+. CDR3 protein: CASCGTTYEQYF. The nucleotide sequence reads as follows: TGTGCCAGCTGCGGGACAACCTACGAGCAGTACTTC. The CDR3, completed at both ends by the reference TRBV2 and TRBJ2-7 genes, gives the full variable domain EPEVTQTPSHQVTQMGQEVILRCVPISNHLYFYWYRQILGQKVEFLVSFYNNEISEKSEIFDDQFSVERPDGSNFTLKIRSTKLEDSAMYFCASCGTTYEQYFGPGTRLTVT.